This T cell receptor (beta chain) was recovered during a study of PD-1 blockade in classical Hodgkin lymphoma. TCRdb's table, derived via immunoSEQ multiplex PCR, lists solely in-frame clones and lacks some. This table holds over 85,000 clones, over 75% found once. As to time point: cycle 4 day 1 (C4D1), after five to seven weeks of nivolumab. There was relapse after autologous stem cell transplantation in every patient, and there was variation in brentuximab vedotin exposure. The receptor comes from a human donor with classical Hodgkin lymphoma. The sequenced sample was peripheral blood mononuclear cells (PBMCs), obtained before the fourth cycle of nivolumab.

CDR3 amino acids: CASSEVFGIAEAFF. The CDR3 DNA reads TGTGCCAGCAGTGAAGTATTCGGGATAGCTGAAGCTTTCTTT. The chain is built from TRBV6-4 and TRBJ1-1; the D is unclear. Trimming cost V 3 bases and J 6 bases, with 14 bases left between them. The CDR3 runs 14 residues. In germline, CDR1 is MRHNA, CDR2 SNTAGT.